This TCR beta chain was sequenced for a study of human T cells and chemical hapten exposure. Background on the study: Recorded diagnoses among the mostly female patients were alopecia areata, totalis or universalis. Small pooled library volume differences mainly caused per-sample TCR yield variation.

Indicated time point: patch test 1, 2 weeks after DPC sensitization. Treatment in this sample: therapeutic diphenylcyclopropenone sensitization with weekly scalp DPC. At patch-test visits, sampling came before the patch test. This clonotype was recorded a few times. There are 14 residues in the CDR3. Trimming shortened V by 8 bases and J by 0 bases, and 10 bases separated the two germline ends. TCRdb itself ran the RACE reads through MiXCR, one entry per CDR3 protein. The sample gives 350,000 or so distinct CDR3 sequences, roughly 6.9% of which show up once; around 8.2% is in the top ten. This chain connects TRBV12-3 or TRBV12-4 to TRBJ2-2; D call uncertain. The sequence was obtained from a woman between 18 and 30 years old with alopecia areata. Some clones in this sample may be carry-over from other donors' samples. The sequenced sample was whole blood, obtained in connection with sensitization to the hapten diphenylcyclopropenone (DPC). CDR3 DNA: TGTGCCAGCCTTCTGTCCGCGAACACCGGGGAGCTGTTTTTT. Protein sequence: CASLLSANTGELFF.